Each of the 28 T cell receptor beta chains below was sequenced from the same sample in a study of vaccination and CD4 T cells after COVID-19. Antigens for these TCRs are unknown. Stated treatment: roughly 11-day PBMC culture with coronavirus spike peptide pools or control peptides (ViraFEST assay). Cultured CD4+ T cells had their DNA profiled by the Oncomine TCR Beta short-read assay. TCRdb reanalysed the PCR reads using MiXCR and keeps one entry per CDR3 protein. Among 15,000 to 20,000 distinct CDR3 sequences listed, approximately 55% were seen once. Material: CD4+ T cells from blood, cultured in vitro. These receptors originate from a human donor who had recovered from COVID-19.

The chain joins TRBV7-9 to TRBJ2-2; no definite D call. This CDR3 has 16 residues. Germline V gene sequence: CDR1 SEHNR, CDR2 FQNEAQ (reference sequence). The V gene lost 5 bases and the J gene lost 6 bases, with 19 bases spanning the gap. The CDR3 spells CASSPLRLAISGELFF. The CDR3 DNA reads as TGTGCCAGCAGCCCCCTTAGGCTGGCAATCTCCGGGGAGCTGTTTTTT.

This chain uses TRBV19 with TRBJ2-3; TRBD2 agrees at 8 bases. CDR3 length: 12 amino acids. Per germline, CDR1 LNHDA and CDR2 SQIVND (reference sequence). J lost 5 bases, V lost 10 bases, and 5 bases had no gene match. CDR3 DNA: TGTGCCACGGGGGGGACTAGAGATACGCAGTATTTT. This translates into CATGGTRDTQYF.

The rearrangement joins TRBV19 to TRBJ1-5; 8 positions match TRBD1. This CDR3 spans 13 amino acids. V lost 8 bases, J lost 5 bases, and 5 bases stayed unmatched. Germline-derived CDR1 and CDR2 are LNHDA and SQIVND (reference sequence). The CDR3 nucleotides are TGTGCCAGTGACAGGGGATTGGATCAGCCCCAGCATTTT. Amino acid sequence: CASDRGLDQPQHF.

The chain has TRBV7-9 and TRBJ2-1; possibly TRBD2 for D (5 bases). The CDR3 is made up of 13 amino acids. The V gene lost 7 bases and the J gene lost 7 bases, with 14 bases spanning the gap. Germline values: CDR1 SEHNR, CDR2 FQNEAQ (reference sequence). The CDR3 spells CASTGFAQNEQFF. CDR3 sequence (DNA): TGTGCCAGCACGGGGTTTGCCCAAAATGAGCAGTTCTTC.

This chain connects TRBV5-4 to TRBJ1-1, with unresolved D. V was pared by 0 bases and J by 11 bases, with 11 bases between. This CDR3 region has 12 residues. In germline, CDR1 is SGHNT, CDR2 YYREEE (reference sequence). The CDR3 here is CASSLETVGAFF. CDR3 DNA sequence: TGTGCCAGCAGCTTGGAAACCGTGGGGGCTTTCTTT.

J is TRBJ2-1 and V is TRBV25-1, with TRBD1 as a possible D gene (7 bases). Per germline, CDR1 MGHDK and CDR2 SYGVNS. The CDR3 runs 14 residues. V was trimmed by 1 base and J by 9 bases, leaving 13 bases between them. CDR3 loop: CASSEWRDSPEQFF. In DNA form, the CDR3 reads TGTGCCAGCAGTGAATGGAGGGACAGCCCTGAGCAGTTCTTC.

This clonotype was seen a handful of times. This CDR3 reads CASSTDPRLTEAFF. CDR3 coding DNA: TGTGCCAGCAGTACGGACCCAAGGCTTACTGAAGCTTTCTTT. The V gene is TRBV2, the J gene TRBJ1-1; D remains ambiguous. CDR3 length equals 14 residues. Germline V lookup: CDR1 SNHLY, CDR2 FYNNEI. V lost 5 bases and J 5 bases, leaving 15 bases between the germline ends. The full variable domain, completed using reference TRBV2 and TRBJ1-1, is EPEVTQTPSHQVTQMGQEVILRCVPISNHLYFYWYRQILGQKVEFLVSFYNNEISEKSEIFDDQFSVERPDGSNFTLKIRSTKLEDSAMYFCASSTDPRLTEAFFGQGTRLTVV.

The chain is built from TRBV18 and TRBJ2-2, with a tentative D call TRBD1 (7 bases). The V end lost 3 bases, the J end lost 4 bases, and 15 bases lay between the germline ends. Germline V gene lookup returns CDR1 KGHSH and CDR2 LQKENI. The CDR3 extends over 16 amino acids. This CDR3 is CASSPQGGDFTGELFF. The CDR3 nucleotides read TGTGCCAGCTCACCTCAGGGGGGTGATTTCACCGGGGAGCTGTTTTTT.

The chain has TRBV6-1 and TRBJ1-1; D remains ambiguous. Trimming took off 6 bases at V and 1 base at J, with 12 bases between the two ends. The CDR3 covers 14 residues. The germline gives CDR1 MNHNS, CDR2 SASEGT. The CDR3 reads CASSLGKGNTEAFF. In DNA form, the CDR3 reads TGTGCCAGCAGCCTAGGGAAGGGGAACACTGAAGCTTTCTTT.

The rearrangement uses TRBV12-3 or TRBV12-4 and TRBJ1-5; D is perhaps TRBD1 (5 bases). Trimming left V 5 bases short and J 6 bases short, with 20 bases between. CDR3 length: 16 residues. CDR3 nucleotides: TGTGCCAGCAGTACCAACTTTCAGGGAGCGGGTCAGCCCCAGCATTTT. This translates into CASSTNFQGAGQPQHF.

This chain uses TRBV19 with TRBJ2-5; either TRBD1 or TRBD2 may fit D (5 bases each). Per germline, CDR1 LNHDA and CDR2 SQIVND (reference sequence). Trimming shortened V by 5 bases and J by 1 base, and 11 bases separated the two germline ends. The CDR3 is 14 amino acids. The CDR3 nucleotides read TGTGCCAGTAGTCCACCCGGGACCCAAGAGACCCAGTACTTC. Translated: CASSPPGTQETQYF.

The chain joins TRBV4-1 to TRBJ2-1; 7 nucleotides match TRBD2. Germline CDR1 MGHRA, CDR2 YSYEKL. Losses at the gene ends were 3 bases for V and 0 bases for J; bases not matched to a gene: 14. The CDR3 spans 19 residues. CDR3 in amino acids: CASSQRERVAQFSYNEQFF. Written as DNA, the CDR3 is TGCGCCAGCAGCCAGCGGGAGAGGGTCGCTCAGTTCTCCTACAATGAGCAGTTCTTC.

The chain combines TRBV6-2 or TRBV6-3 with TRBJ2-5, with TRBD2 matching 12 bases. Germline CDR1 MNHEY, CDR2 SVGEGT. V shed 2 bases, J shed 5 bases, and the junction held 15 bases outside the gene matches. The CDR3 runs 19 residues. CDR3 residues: CASSYPKTTSGRIRETQYF. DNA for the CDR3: TGTGCCAGCAGTTACCCTAAAACGACTAGCGGGAGAATCAGGGAGACCCAGTACTTC.

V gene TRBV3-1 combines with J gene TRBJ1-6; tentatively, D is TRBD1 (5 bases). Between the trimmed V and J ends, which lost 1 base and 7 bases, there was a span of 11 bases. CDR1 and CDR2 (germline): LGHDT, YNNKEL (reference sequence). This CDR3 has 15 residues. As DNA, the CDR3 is TGTGCCAGCAGCCAAGGCAGGGCGGCGAATTCACCCCTCCACTTT. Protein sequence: CASSQGRAANSPLHF.

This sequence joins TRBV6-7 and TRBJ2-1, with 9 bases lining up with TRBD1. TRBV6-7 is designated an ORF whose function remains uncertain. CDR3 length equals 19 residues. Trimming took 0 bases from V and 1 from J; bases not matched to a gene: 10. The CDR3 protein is CASSYSGTGFTDSYNEQFF. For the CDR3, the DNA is TGTGCCAGCAGTTACTCCGGGACAGGGTTCACCGATTCCTACAATGAGCAGTTCTTC.

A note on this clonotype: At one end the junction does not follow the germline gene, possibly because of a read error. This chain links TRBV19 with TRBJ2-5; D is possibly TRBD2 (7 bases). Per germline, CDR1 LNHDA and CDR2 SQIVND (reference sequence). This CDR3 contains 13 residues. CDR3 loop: CTSRGTGGETQYF. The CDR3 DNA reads TGTACCAGTAGGGGGACGGGAGGAGAGACCCAGTACTTC.

The CDR3 region is CASSQNMNTEAFF. The CDR3 DNA sequence: TGTGCCAGCAGCCAAAACATGAACACTGAAGCTTTCTTT. This chain uses TRBV7-3 with TRBJ1-1; no clear D gene. The V gene lost 5 bases and the J gene lost 0 bases, with 7 bases spanning the gap. The CDR3 loop spans 13 amino acids. Germline lookup yields CDR1 SGHTA and CDR2 FQGTGA.

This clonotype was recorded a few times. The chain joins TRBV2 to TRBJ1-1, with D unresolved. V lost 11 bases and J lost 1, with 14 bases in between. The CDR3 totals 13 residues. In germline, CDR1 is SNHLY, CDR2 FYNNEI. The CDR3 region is CAGIRGSNTEAFF. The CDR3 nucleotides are TGTGCCGGAATCCGGGGATCGAACACTGAAGCTTTCTTT.

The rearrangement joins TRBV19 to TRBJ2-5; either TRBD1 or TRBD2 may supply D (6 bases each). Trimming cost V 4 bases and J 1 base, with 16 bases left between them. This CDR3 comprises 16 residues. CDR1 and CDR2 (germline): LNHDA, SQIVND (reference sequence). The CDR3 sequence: CASSTGDIIFQETQYF. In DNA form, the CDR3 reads TGTGCCAGTAGTACGGGGGACATCATCTTCCAAGAGACCCAGTACTTC.

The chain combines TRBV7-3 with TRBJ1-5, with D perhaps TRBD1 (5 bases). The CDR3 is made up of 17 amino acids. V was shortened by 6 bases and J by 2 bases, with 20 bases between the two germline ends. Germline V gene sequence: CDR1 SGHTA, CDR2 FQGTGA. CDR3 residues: CASRLRGGIAGNQPQHF. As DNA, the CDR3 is TGTGCCAGCAGGCTCCGGGGGGGTATAGCTGGCAATCAGCCCCAGCATTTT.

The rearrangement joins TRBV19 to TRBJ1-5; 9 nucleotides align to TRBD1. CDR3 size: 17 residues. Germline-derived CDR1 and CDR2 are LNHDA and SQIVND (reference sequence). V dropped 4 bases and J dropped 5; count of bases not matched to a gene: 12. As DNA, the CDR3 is TGTGCCAGTAGTAAGTCTCCGGGACAGGGCGGCGATCAGCCCCAGCATTTT. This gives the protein CASSKSPGQGGDQPQHF.

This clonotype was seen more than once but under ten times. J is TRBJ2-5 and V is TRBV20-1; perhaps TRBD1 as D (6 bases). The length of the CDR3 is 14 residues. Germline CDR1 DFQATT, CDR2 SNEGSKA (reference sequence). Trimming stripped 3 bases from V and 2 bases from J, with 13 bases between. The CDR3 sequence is CSASPRGIQETQYF. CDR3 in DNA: TGCAGTGCTAGTCCCAGGGGTATTCAAGAGACCCAGTACTTC.

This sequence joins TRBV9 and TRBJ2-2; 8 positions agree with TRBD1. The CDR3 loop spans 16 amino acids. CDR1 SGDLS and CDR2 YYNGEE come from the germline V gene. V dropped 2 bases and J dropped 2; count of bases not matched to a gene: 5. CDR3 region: CASSVTQGANTGELFF. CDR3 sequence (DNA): TGTGCCAGCAGCGTGACCCAGGGGGCCAACACCGGGGAGCTGTTTTTT.

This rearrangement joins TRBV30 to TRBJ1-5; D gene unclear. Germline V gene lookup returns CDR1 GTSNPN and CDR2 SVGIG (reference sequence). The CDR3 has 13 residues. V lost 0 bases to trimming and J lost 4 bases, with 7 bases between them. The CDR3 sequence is CAWSVGPNQPQHF. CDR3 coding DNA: TGTGCCTGGAGTGTAGGGCCAAATCAGCCCCAGCATTTT.

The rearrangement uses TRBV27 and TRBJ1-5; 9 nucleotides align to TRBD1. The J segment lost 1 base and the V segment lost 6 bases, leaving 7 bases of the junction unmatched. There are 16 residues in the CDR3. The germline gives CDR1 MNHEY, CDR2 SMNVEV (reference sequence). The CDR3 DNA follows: TGTGCCAGCAGGTCACAGGGGGCGGGCAGCAATCAGCCCCAGCATTTT. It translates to CASRSQGAGSNQPQHF.

The CDR3 protein is CASSPGLPVGGYTF. In DNA form, the CDR3 reads TGTGCCAGTAGCCCGGGTCTTCCAGTTGGGGGCTACACCTTC. The V call is TRBV19, the J call TRBJ1-2; the D is unclear. The CDR3 consists of 14 residues. The germline CDR1 and CDR2 sequences are LNHDA and SQIVND (reference sequence). Trimming removed 6 bases from V and 8 bases from J, with 19 bases in between.

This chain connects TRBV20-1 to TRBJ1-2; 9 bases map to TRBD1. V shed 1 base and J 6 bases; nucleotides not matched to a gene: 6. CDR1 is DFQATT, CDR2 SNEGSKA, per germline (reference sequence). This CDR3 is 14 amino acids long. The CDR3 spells CSARVTGQGDGYTF. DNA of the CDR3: TGCAGTGCTAGAGTAACGGGACAGGGAGATGGCTACACCTTC.

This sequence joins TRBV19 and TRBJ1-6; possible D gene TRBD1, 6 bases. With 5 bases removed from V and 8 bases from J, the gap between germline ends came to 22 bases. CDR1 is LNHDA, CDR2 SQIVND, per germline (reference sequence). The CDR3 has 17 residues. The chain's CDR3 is CASSPHPPGALDSPLHF. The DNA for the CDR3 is TGTGCCAGTAGTCCCCATCCCCCGGGGGCTTTAGATTCACCCCTCCACTTT.